A selection of T cell receptor beta chains follows, all from one sample in a study of early T cells in non-severe SARS-CoV-2 infection. TCRdb reprocessed the 5' RACE reads via MiXCR and lists one record per CDR3 protein. This table has tens of thousands of distinct CDR3 sequences, less than 15% appearing once. The sequenced sample consisted of whole blood. The receptors originated from an adult who was a healthcare worker with PCR-confirmed SARS-CoV-2 infection or an uninfected control (not recorded which). CDR3s include the opening cysteine and the closing phenylalanine or tryptophan. Fields, in order: D gene, V gene, J gene, clone size, CDR3 DNA, CDR3 protein. A D gene is named only where the DNA matches it firmly. Size tells how often a clone was seen (once, few, many) or the class of an expanded clone, and some rows leave it out.

d_call: NA
v_call: TRBV19
j_call: TRBJ2-6
clone_size: NA
cdr3_nt: TGTGCCAGTAGCTTTAACTCTGGGGCCAACGTCCTGACTTTC
cdr3_aa: CASSFNSGANVLTF

d_call: TRBD1
v_call: TRBV2
j_call: TRBJ2-2
clone_size: many
cdr3_nt: TGTGCCAGCAGCGACAGGGCCACCGGGGAGCTGTTTTTT
cdr3_aa: CASSDRATGELFF

d_call: TRBD1
v_call: TRBV20-1
j_call: TRBJ1-6
clone_size: once
cdr3_nt: TGCAGTGCTAGAGATTATGGGACAGGGAGAGGTTCACCCCTCCACTTT
cdr3_aa: CSARDYGTGRGSPLHF

d_call: NA
v_call: TRBV29-1
j_call: TRBJ2-1
clone_size: few
cdr3_nt: TGCAGCGCCGGGCTGGGCAGCAACGAGCAGTTCTTC
cdr3_aa: CSAGLGSNEQFF

d_call: NA
v_call: TRBV19
j_call: TRBJ1-5
clone_size: many
cdr3_nt: TGTGCCAGTAGTATCCAGGGAGGGACTAATCAGCCCCAGCATTTT
cdr3_aa: CASSIQGGTNQPQHF

d_call: NA
v_call: TRBV18
j_call: TRBJ1-6
clone_size: many
cdr3_nt: TGTGCCAGCTCACCAGTGGGGGATAATTCACCCCTCCACTTT
cdr3_aa: CASSPVGDNSPLHF

d_call: NA
v_call: TRBV5-1
j_call: TRBJ2-2
clone_size: NA
cdr3_nt: TGCGCCAGCAGCTTGGCCGGGGAGCTGTTTTTT
cdr3_aa: CASSLAGELFF

d_call: TRBD2
v_call: TRBV20-1
j_call: TRBJ2-3
clone_size: few
cdr3_nt: TGCAGTGCTAGTCAACTAGCGGGAGGTCCCACAGATACGCAGTATTTT
cdr3_aa: CSASQLAGGPTDTQYF

d_call: NA
v_call: TRBV5-1
j_call: TRBJ1-1
clone_size: NA
cdr3_nt: TGCGCCAGCAGCTTGGGGGAGGCCACTGAAGCTTTCTTT
cdr3_aa: CASSLGEATEAFF

d_call: TRBD2
v_call: TRBV7-6
j_call: TRBJ2-7
clone_size: NA
cdr3_nt: TGTGCCAGCAGCCTTACAGCGGGAGCCCACGAGCAGTACTTC
cdr3_aa: CASSLTAGAHEQYF

d_call: NA
v_call: TRBV5-6
j_call: TRBJ2-7
clone_size: NA
cdr3_nt: TGTGCCAGCAGCTTGCGGAGTCATTGGACATATCCCTACGAGCAGTACTTC
cdr3_aa: CASSLRSHWTYPYEQYF

d_call: NA
v_call: TRBV19
j_call: TRBJ2-3
clone_size: many
cdr3_nt: TGTGCCAGTACCTCTTCAGATACGCAGTATTTT
cdr3_aa: CASTSSDTQYF

d_call: TRBD2
v_call: TRBV6-2/TRBV6-3
j_call: TRBJ2-2
clone_size: many
cdr3_nt: TGTGCCAGCAGGACCCTTAGACTAGCGGAGAACACCGGGGAGCTGTTTTTT
cdr3_aa: CASRTLRLAENTGELFF

d_call: NA
v_call: TRBV19
j_call: TRBJ1-4
clone_size: few
cdr3_nt: TGTGCCATCCCCTCCTGGGGCCCCGGCCCGAGGAAGCTATTTTTT
cdr3_aa: CAIPSWGPGPRKLFF

d_call: NA
v_call: TRBV6-1
j_call: TRBJ1-2
clone_size: few
cdr3_nt: TGTGCCAGCCGTGAGGATGGCTACACCTTC
cdr3_aa: CASREDGYTF

d_call: NA
v_call: TRBV28
j_call: TRBJ1-6
clone_size: few
cdr3_nt: TGTGCCAGCAGCCCCGGGCCGGGAAATTCACCCCTCCACTTT
cdr3_aa: CASSPGPGNSPLHF

d_call: NA
v_call: TRBV5-6
j_call: TRBJ1-2
clone_size: many
cdr3_nt: TGTGCCAGCAGCTTGAACGGCAGGTTATTACTATCAGGCGATGGCTACACCTTC
cdr3_aa: CASSLNGRLLLSGDGYTF

d_call: NA
v_call: TRBV19
j_call: TRBJ2-7
clone_size: many
cdr3_nt: TGTGCCAGTAGCCCCGAGGGAACTTACTCCTACGAGCAGTACTTC
cdr3_aa: CASSPEGTYSYEQYF

d_call: TRBD2
v_call: TRBV6-6
j_call: TRBJ2-3
clone_size: few
cdr3_nt: TGTGCCAGCAGCCCCGCGAGCGGGGGGGCGGGAGATACGCAGTATTTT
cdr3_aa: CASSPASGGAGDTQYF

d_call: NA
v_call: TRBV4-2
j_call: TRBJ2-3
clone_size: NA
cdr3_nt: TGTGCCAGCAGCCAGTCCCCAACGGGAGATGGGGCAGATACGCAGTATTTT
cdr3_aa: CASSQSPTGDGADTQYF

d_call: NA
v_call: TRBV27
j_call: TRBJ2-7
clone_size: few
cdr3_nt: TGTGCCAGCAGTTTATCAGGCGGCCCCTACGAGCAGTACTTC
cdr3_aa: CASSLSGGPYEQYF

d_call: TRBD2
v_call: TRBV7-9
j_call: TRBJ2-7
clone_size: NA
cdr3_nt: TGTGCCAGCAGCTTAGTCTTAGCGGGCTACTACGAGCAGTACTTC
cdr3_aa: CASSLVLAGYYEQYF

d_call: NA
v_call: TRBV11-2
j_call: TRBJ1-1
clone_size: many
cdr3_nt: TGTGCCAGCAGCTCGTCCCTCCGGGGGGACACTGAAGCTTTCTTT
cdr3_aa: CASSSSLRGDTEAFF

d_call: TRBD1
v_call: TRBV7-8
j_call: TRBJ1-1
clone_size: few
cdr3_nt: TGTGCCAGCAGCTCGACAGGGATCCTGAACACTGAAGCTTTCTTT
cdr3_aa: CASSSTGILNTEAFF

d_call: NA
v_call: TRBV29-1
j_call: TRBJ1-2
clone_size: many
cdr3_nt: TGCAGCGTTGAGTGGGCCTATGGCTACACCTTC
cdr3_aa: CSVEWAYGYTF

d_call: NA
v_call: TRBV6-1
j_call: TRBJ2-2
clone_size: many
cdr3_nt: TGTGCCAGCAGTGTAGTTCCCTCAGGGGCCGGGGAGCTGTTTTTT
cdr3_aa: CASSVVPSGAGELFF

d_call: NA
v_call: TRBV7-2
j_call: TRBJ2-5
clone_size: few
cdr3_nt: TGTGCCAGCAGCTTCGACAGTGGTGAAGAGACCCAGTACTTC
cdr3_aa: CASSFDSGEETQYF

d_call: NA
v_call: TRBV29-1
j_call: TRBJ2-7
clone_size: few
cdr3_nt: TGCAGCGCCTTGGAAAGGACTAAGAGCTCCTACGAGCAGTACTTC
cdr3_aa: CSALERTKSSYEQYF

d_call: NA
v_call: TRBV20-1
j_call: TRBJ2-2
clone_size: NA
cdr3_nt: TGCAGTGCTCCCAACAGGGGGGGAATCGGGGAGCTGTTTTTT
cdr3_aa: CSAPNRGGIGELFF

d_call: TRBD1
v_call: TRBV4-1
j_call: TRBJ2-7
clone_size: NA
cdr3_nt: TGCGCCAGCAGCTCGGGACAGACCTACGAGCAGTACTTC
cdr3_aa: CASSSGQTYEQYF

d_call: NA
v_call: TRBV28
j_call: TRBJ2-7
clone_size: many
cdr3_nt: TGTGCCAGCAGTTACACAGGCGAGCAGTACTTC
cdr3_aa: CASSYTGEQYF

d_call: NA
v_call: TRBV18
j_call: TRBJ1-1
clone_size: few
cdr3_nt: TGTGCCAGCTCACCAACACAAAAACCCTCGAACACTGAAGCTTTCTTT
cdr3_aa: CASSPTQKPSNTEAFF

d_call: TRBD1
v_call: TRBV6-5
j_call: TRBJ2-7
clone_size: NA
cdr3_nt: TGTGCCAGCGGGACAGGGTACGAGCAGTACTTC
cdr3_aa: CASGTGYEQYF

d_call: TRBD2
v_call: TRBV7-2
j_call: TRBJ2-1
clone_size: many
cdr3_nt: TGTGCCAGCAGCTTGGGGATCGGGAGGGTAAACAATGAGCAGTTCTTC
cdr3_aa: CASSLGIGRVNNEQFF

d_call: NA
v_call: TRBV6-2/TRBV6-3
j_call: TRBJ2-1
clone_size: few
cdr3_nt: TGTGCCAGCAGCGAGACCGAGTTTAGTTATGAGCAGTTCTTC
cdr3_aa: CASSETEFSYEQFF

d_call: NA
v_call: TRBV29-1
j_call: TRBJ2-3
clone_size: many
cdr3_nt: TGCAGCGTTGAAGAATCAGGGGTGGGTACGCAGTATTTT
cdr3_aa: CSVEESGVGTQYF

d_call: NA
v_call: TRBV28
j_call: TRBJ2-3
clone_size: many
cdr3_nt: TGTGCCAGCAGCACCCGCACAGATACGCAGTATTTT
cdr3_aa: CASSTRTDTQYF

d_call: NA
v_call: TRBV24-1
j_call: TRBJ1-1
clone_size: few
cdr3_nt: TGTGCCACCAGGGAAGGTGGCAGCCTGAACACTGAAGCTTTCTTT
cdr3_aa: CATREGGSLNTEAFF

d_call: NA
v_call: TRBV18
j_call: TRBJ2-1
clone_size: NA
cdr3_nt: TGTGCCAGCTCACCTGGAGGGGCACTTCACAATGAGCAGTTCTTC
cdr3_aa: CASSPGGALHNEQFF

d_call: NA
v_call: TRBV9
j_call: TRBJ2-2
clone_size: NA
cdr3_nt: TGTGCCAGCAGCGCAAGGCAGCCCGGGGAGCTGTTTTTT
cdr3_aa: CASSARQPGELFF

d_call: TRBD2
v_call: TRBV12-3/TRBV12-4
j_call: TRBJ2-1
clone_size: many
cdr3_nt: TGTGCCAGCAGTCCTCTAGCGGTTGGCTCCTACAATGAGCAGTTCTTC
cdr3_aa: CASSPLAVGSYNEQFF

d_call: TRBD2
v_call: TRBV9
j_call: TRBJ2-3
clone_size: NA
cdr3_nt: TGTGCCAGCAGCACGGCAAGTAGCGGGAGTTATACGCAGTATTTT
cdr3_aa: CASSTASSGSYTQYF

d_call: TRBD2
v_call: TRBV19
j_call: TRBJ2-1
clone_size: many
cdr3_nt: TGTGCCAGTAGTATGAATCGGGGGGGGAACAATGAGCAGTTCTTC
cdr3_aa: CASSMNRGGNNEQFF

d_call: TRBD1
v_call: TRBV6-5
j_call: TRBJ1-4
clone_size: many
cdr3_nt: TGTGCCAGCAGTTCGACACCGGGACAGGGGATTGGAAAACTGTTTTTT
cdr3_aa: CASSSTPGQGIGKLFF

d_call: NA
v_call: TRBV11-2
j_call: TRBJ1-6
clone_size: many
cdr3_nt: TGTGCCAGCAGCTTAGATCTAGAGGACACCCTCCACTTT
cdr3_aa: CASSLDLEDTLHF

d_call: NA
v_call: TRBV5-5
j_call: TRBJ1-2
clone_size: many
cdr3_nt: TGTGCCAGCAGCTTAGCAGGGAATCTTGGCTACACCTTC
cdr3_aa: CASSLAGNLGYTF

d_call: NA
v_call: TRBV29-1
j_call: TRBJ2-7
clone_size: many
cdr3_nt: TGCAGCGTTGGACAGTCCTACGAGCAGTACTTC
cdr3_aa: CSVGQSYEQYF

d_call: NA
v_call: TRBV2
j_call: TRBJ1-6
clone_size: many
cdr3_nt: TGTGCCAGCTCACCTTCGTCTATGGGGAATTCACCCCTCCACTTT
cdr3_aa: CASSPSSMGNSPLHF

d_call: NA
v_call: TRBV20-1
j_call: TRBJ2-3
clone_size: few
cdr3_nt: TGCAGTGCTAATACAGGGGGGGCCCCAGATACGCAGTATTTT
cdr3_aa: CSANTGGAPDTQYF